This T cell receptor (beta chain) was documented in a study of regulatory T cells in long-lasting Graves disease. This sample's time point: persistent/refractory GD, antithyroid drugs over 5 years with positive TRAb. The TCR library was made from RNA that had been extracted from PBMCs in TRIzol. Library construction for TCR beta used iRepertoire HTBI primers and Arm-PCR of CDR3 regions. TCRdb reprocessed the multiplex PCR reads with MiXCR, giving one entry per CDR3 protein. The table lists about 420,000 distinct CDR3 sequences, roughly a quarter of them singletons. The CDR3 is made up of 14 amino acids. Per the germline V gene, CDR1 is MNHEY and CDR2 is SVGAGI. The V and J ends lost 6 bases and 1 base, in that order; junction bases with no gene match: 3.

The sequence came from a female donor with Graves disease. The input for sequencing was peripheral blood mononuclear cells (PBMCs), taken when the disease was refractory, from a patient treated with antithyroid drugs. This chain joins TRBV6-5 and TRBJ2-3; 8 bases are a match to TRBD2. The CDR3, as DNA: TGTGCCAGCAGAAAAGCGGGAGGCACAGATACGCAGTATTTT. The encoded protein is CASRKAGGTDTQYF.